This T cell receptor beta chain came from a study of blood T cell repertoires in COVID-19. Study-level background: The samples span acute and convalescent COVID-19 from the United States, Italy and Spain. The analysed material was cDNA or gDNA that came from T cells, B-cell-depleted T cells, or PBMCs.

TCRdb keeps only in-frame clones here, not all; method: immunoSEQ multiplex PCR. The sample lists 200,000 or so clones; about 80% were seen once. The J segment lost 6 bases and the V segment lost 7 bases, leaving 9 bases of the junction unmatched. CDR1 and CDR2 from the germline V gene are SGHRS and YFSETQ. This CDR3 is 14 amino acids long. The chain uses TRBV5-1 and TRBJ1-4; 7 bases are a match to TRBD1. Sequences were obtained from peripheral blood. The sequence was collected from a human donor with acute or convalescent COVID-19. The donor label of this sample is uncertain. The CDR3 coding sequence is TGCGCCAGCTCGACTCAGGGGGAATATGAAAAACTGTTTTTT. Its protein is CASSTQGEYEKLFF.